This TCR beta chain stems from a study of T cells after yellow fever vaccination. Overall study context: Low-cell-number fractions underwent preparation using SMART-Seq v4 Ultra Low Input. General study findings and limits: Peak timing came faster in the weaker secondary response, day 5 versus 15. Post-booster repertoires again held most primary-vaccination clones (roughly 96% CD4, 75% to 90% CD8).

V lost 0 bases and J lost 0; bases outside the gene matches: 16. The CDR3 has 22 amino acids. CDR1 and CDR2 from the germline V gene are SGHAT and FQNNGV. TCRdb re-called the 5' RACE reads with MiXCR, one entry per CDR3 protein. Among some 170,000 distinct CDR3 sequences listed, approximately 10% were seen once. This clonotype was seen many times. The antigen is unknown. The sample consisted of CD8+ T cells sorted from PBMCs, taken 45 days after the yellow fever booster vaccination. The V gene is TRBV11-2, the J gene TRBJ2-3; 12 nucleotides align to TRBD2. The sequence was collected from a young man who received the YFV17D yellow fever vaccine. Here the CDR3 reads CASSLDFLPGLAGRTSTDTQYF. DNA for the CDR3: TGTGCCAGCAGCTTAGATTTTTTGCCTGGACTAGCGGGACGAACTAGCACAGATACGCAGTATTTT.